This T cell receptor (beta chain) is from a study of OX40 agonist ivuxolimab in advanced cancers. The data were produced by immunoSEQ multiplex PCR, yet TCRdb's version contains in-frame clones alone and is incomplete. Among 60,000 to 80,000 clones listed, around 84% were seen once. In the case of this clone: Its specificity is not known.

Exclusion applied to patients with autoimmune disease history or systemic immunosuppression. Peripheral blood came from all dose cohorts at three timepoints. The germline gives CDR1 MNHEY, CDR2 SVGAGI. After removal of 4 bases from V and 4 bases from J, the junction contained 4 bases not matched to a gene. This CDR3 is built from 16 residues. General study results and limits: At doses 0.1 to 3.0 mg/kg, CD4+ and CD8+ clones expanded. The specificity for antigen of the expanded peripheral T cells was not determined.

The sequence was obtained from an adult with an advanced solid tumor such as melanoma, head and neck, liver or kidney cancer. The material was CD4+ or CD8+ T cells sorted from blood, obtained in a trial of the OX40 agonist ivuxolimab. The J gene is TRBJ2-5, the V gene TRBV6-5, with 15 positions matching TRBD2. The CDR3 reads CASSSEGLAGGETQYF. The CDR3 bases are TGTGCCAGCAGTTCCGAGGGACTAGCGGGGGGAGAGACCCAGTACTTC.